This section outlines one TCR beta chain sequence together with its context. Using immunoSEQ multiplex PCR, the repertoire was profiled, and TCRdb retains in-frame clones only, with some absent. The sample lists roughly 87,000 clones; approximately 85% were seen once. The V gene lost 0 bases and the J gene lost 0 bases, with 10 bases spanning the gap. Germline V gene data show CDR1 as SGHVS and CDR2 as FNYEAQ. There are 16 residues in the CDR3. This sample was taken from a study of blood T cell repertoires in COVID-19. Study-level background: COVID-19 samples, acute and convalescent, were from the United States, Italy and Spain. PBMCs, B-cell-depleted T cells, or T cells provided the cDNA or gDNA that made up the material.

V is TRBV7-6 and J is TRBJ2-3, with TRBD1 as a possible D gene (5 bases). This sequence originates from a human donor in a cohort sampled during active COVID-19. Sequences were obtained from peripheral blood. CDR3: CASSLASGPSTDTQYF. CDR3 in DNA: TGTGCCAGCAGCTTAGCCTCAGGGCCTAGCACAGATACGCAGTATTTT.